The next 20 T cell receptor beta chains were all read from a single sample in a study of blood T cells in healthy people across ages. With a J-beta primer mix and a sample-barcoded 5' primer, a second PCR ran about 7 to 12 cycles. TCRdb redid the calling of the 5' RACE reads with MiXCR, one entry per CDR3 protein. The sample gives 550,000 to 800,000 distinct CDR3 sequences, approximately 29% of which show up once; roughly 15% is in the top ten. Material for sequencing was blood. These receptor sequences come from a woman of 80 years or more in good health.

The sample holds many counts of this clonotype. The chain employs TRBV5-1 and TRBJ2-1, with D maybe TRBD2 (6 bases). CDR1 and CDR2 (germline): SGHRS, YFSETQ. The CDR3 is 13 residues long. Trimming removed 4 bases at V and 8 bases at J, with 13 bases between. The CDR3 here is CASSPGGVYEQFF. The CDR3 nucleotides are TGCGCCAGCAGCCCCGGCGGGGTCTATGAGCAGTTCTTC.

The CDR3 loop reads CASNRQGTYNEQFF. The CDR3 DNA sequence: TGTGCCAGCAACCGACAGGGCACCTACAATGAGCAGTTCTTC. This chain joins TRBV2 and TRBJ2-1, with TRBD1 matching 7 bases. This CDR3 region has 14 residues. V gave up 7 bases and J gave up 2 bases; unmatched junction bases: 5. Germline V gives CDR1 SNHLY, CDR2 FYNNEI.

The CDR3 DNA is TGCGCCAGCAGCCGCGGAAGCGCCCATGAGCAGTTCTTC. It encodes CASSRGSAHEQFF. V gene TRBV4-3 combines with J gene TRBJ2-1; D not resolved. CDR1 is LGHNA and CDR2 is YSLEER in the germline V gene. The CDR3 runs to 13 residues. The V end lost 4 bases, the J end lost 8 bases, and 12 bases lay between the germline ends.

This clonotype was counted at least ten times. J is TRBJ1-5 and V is TRBV9; 8 bases line up with TRBD1. The CDR3 contains 15 residues. The germline CDR1 and CDR2 sequences are SGDLS and YYNGEE. V lost 0 bases and J lost 6; bases outside the gene matches: 5. The CDR3 protein is CASSVGQGYGQPQHF. The CDR3 DNA sequence: TGTGCCAGCAGCGTAGGACAGGGGTACGGTCAGCCCCAGCATTTT.

This clonotype was found a few times. The chain couples TRBV12-3 or TRBV12-4 to TRBJ1-2; 8 nucleotides align to TRBD1. The trim removed 6 bases at V and 0 bases at J, leaving 9 bases unmatched. The CDR3 loop spans 16 amino acids. In DNA form, the CDR3 reads TGTGCCAGCAGCCAAGGACAGGGAGGGGCTAACTATGGCTACACCTTC. This sequence encodes CASSQGQGGANYGYTF.

This clonotype was recorded a few times. The J gene is TRBJ2-7, the V gene TRBV30; the D is unclear. The CDR3 consists of 11 residues. Germline V gene data show CDR1 as GTSNPN and CDR2 as SVGIG (reference sequence). CDR3 sequence (DNA): TGTGCTTGCAAAGTCGCCTACGAGCAGTACTTC. Translated: CACKVAYEQYF.

This clonotype was counted ten times or more. The V gene is TRBV20-1, the J gene TRBJ2-1; D may be TRBD1 (6 bases). The germline V gene has CDR1 DFQATT and CDR2 SNEGSKA (reference sequence). CDR3 length: 15 amino acids. The V end lost 5 bases, the J end lost 1 base, and 15 bases lay between the germline ends. The CDR3 region is CSAYQGLGSYNEQFF. CDR3 coding DNA: TGCAGTGCTTATCAGGGGCTGGGGTCCTACAATGAGCAGTTCTTC.

As to this clonotype: One base away lies a much larger clone, so this may be a sequencing read error. The J gene is TRBJ1-5, the V gene TRBV6-6; TRBD1 agrees at 7 bases. CDR1 and CDR2 from the germline V gene are MNHNY and SVGAGI (reference sequence). The V gene end was trimmed by 8 bases and the J gene end by 1 base; junction bases not matched to a gene: 5. This CDR3 region has 14 residues. CDR3 sequence reads: CASGYRGSNQPQHF. In DNA, the CDR3 is TGTGCCAGCGGGTACAGGGGAAGCAATCAGCCCCAGCATTTT.

J is TRBJ2-3 and V is TRBV7-3, with D possibly TRBD2 on 6 matching bases. V was pared by 3 bases and J by 4 bases, with 11 bases between. This CDR3 spans 14 amino acids. Germline V gene data show CDR1 as SGHTA and CDR2 as FQGTGA. The CDR3 bases are TGTGCCAGCAGCTTGGATTGGGGGGCAGATACGCAGTATTTT. Protein: CASSLDWGADTQYF.

At least ten counts were recorded for this clonotype. The CDR3 region is CSAAPSNTQYF. DNA for the CDR3: TGCAGTGCTGCCCCATCGAATACGCAGTATTTT. This chain uses TRBV20-1 with TRBJ2-3, with D unclear. Germline V CDR1 and CDR2: DFQATT, SNEGSKA (reference sequence). Trimming shortened V by 5 bases and J by 7 bases, and 10 bases separated the two germline ends. This CDR3 has 11 amino acids.

The V and J genes are TRBV19 and TRBJ2-6, with D hard to call. CDR1 is LNHDA, CDR2 SQIVND, per germline (reference sequence). Trimming removed 6 bases from V and 0 bases from J, with 12 bases in between. The CDR3 contains 16 residues. The CDR3 DNA is TGTGCCAGTAGGCCCGACCTAAGCTCTGGGGCCAACGTCCTGACTTTC. Translated, it gives CASRPDLSSGANVLTF.

The chain combines TRBV5-8 with TRBJ1-2; weak D call: TRBD1 (5 bases). Trimming took off 6 bases at V and 2 bases at J, with 20 bases between the two ends. The germline gives CDR1 SGHTS, CDR2 YDEGEE. This CDR3 has 16 residues. The CDR3 reads CASIISQGRANYGYTF. The CDR3, as DNA: TGTGCCAGCATTATTTCTCAGGGTAGGGCCAACTATGGCTACACCTTC.

This clonotype was counted many times. J is TRBJ2-3 and V is TRBV29-1; 9 nucleotides align to TRBD1. With V trimmed by 6 bases and J by 0 bases, 1 base remained unmatched. Looked up from germline, CDR1 is SQVTM and CDR2 is ANQGSEA. CDR3 size: 13 residues. The CDR3 spells CSVTGGSTDTQYF. Written as DNA, the CDR3 is TGCAGCGTGACAGGGGGTAGCACAGATACGCAGTATTTT.

This clonotype was observed many times. J is TRBJ1-2 and V is TRBV11-2; no firm D call. Germline CDR1 is SGHAT and CDR2 is FQNNGV. Trimming removed 0 bases at V and 8 bases at J, with 10 bases between. This CDR3 region has 13 residues. In DNA form, the CDR3 reads TGTGCCAGCAGCTTAGACACCCGCGGGGGCTACACCTTC. This sequence encodes CASSLDTRGGYTF.

Many counts were recorded for this clonotype. CDR3 sequence reads: CASSFRRLAGEEQYF. The CDR3 DNA reads as TGTGCCAGCAGCTTCCGCCGACTAGCGGGGGAGGAGCAGTACTTC. The chain recombines TRBV7-8 with TRBJ2-7, with TRBD2 matching over 12 bases. CDR3 length equals 15 residues. J gave up 7 bases and V 3 bases, and 7 bases lay outside the gene matches. Germline CDR1 SGHVS, CDR2 FQNEAQ.

This clonotype was found a few times. This chain uses TRBV27 with TRBJ1-1, with 7 nucleotides matching TRBD1. CDR3 size: 14 residues. In germline, CDR1 is MNHEY, CDR2 SMNVEV (reference sequence). V lost 5 bases to trimming and J lost 6 bases; unmatched junction nucleotides: 9. The CDR3 here is CASSPQGGLAEAFF. CDR3 sequence (DNA): TGTGCCAGCAGTCCCCAGGGGGGGCTTGCTGAAGCTTTCTTT.

This clonotype came up once. The J gene is TRBJ2-3, the V gene TRBV15, with 11 positions matching TRBD2. CDR3 length: 17 amino acids. The germline gives CDR1 LNHNV, CDR2 YYDKDF (reference sequence). Unmatched junction bases numbered 16, after V lost 11 bases and J lost 3 bases. The chain's CDR3 is CAAGGGLAGGATDTQYF. CDR3 nucleotide sequence: TGTGCCGCCGGGGGTGGGCTAGCGGGGGGAGCTACAGATACGCAGTATTTT.

The rearrangement joins TRBV28 to TRBJ2-3; TRBD2 agrees at 8 bases. Germline assignment: CDR1 MDHEN and CDR2 SYDVKM. V shed 2 bases, J shed 3 bases, and the junction held 7 bases outside the gene matches. The CDR3 extends over 16 amino acids. In nucleotides, the CDR3 is TGTGCCAGCAGTTTAGGTTGGACTAGCAGAACAGATACGCAGTATTTT. Translating gives CASSLGWTSRTDTQYF.

This clonotype has only a few counts. The chain joins TRBV20-1 to TRBJ1-1; 7 bases agree with TRBD1. V lost 5 bases and J lost 0; bases outside the gene matches: 9. The CDR3 runs to 15 residues. The V gene's germline CDR1 is DFQATT and CDR2 SNEGSKA (reference sequence). CDR3 amino acids: CSAGVGGRLNTEAFF. In DNA form, the CDR3 reads TGCAGTGCTGGGGTAGGGGGCAGACTGAACACTGAAGCTTTCTTT.

This clonotype was detected ten times or more. The chain combines TRBV5-1 with TRBJ2-7, with 8 positions matching TRBD2. The germline V gene has CDR1 SGHRS and CDR2 YFSETQ. The CDR3 loop spans 14 amino acids. V shed 4 bases, J shed 4 bases, and the junction held 7 bases outside the gene matches. The CDR3, as DNA: TGCGCCAGCAGCCACAGCGGGGGTTCTTACGAGCAGTACTTC. It codes for CASSHSGGSYEQYF.